Shown below are 12 T cell receptor beta chains from a single sample sequenced in a study of regulatory T cells in long-lasting Graves disease. Time point defined: persistent/refractory GD, antithyroid drugs over 5 years with positive TRAb. Scientists built the TCR library using RNA that was extracted from PBMCs. Construction of TCR beta libraries relied on iRepertoire HTBI primers and on Arm-PCR targeting CDR3 regions. MiXCR was run by TCRdb on the multiplex PCR reads, yielding one entry per CDR3 protein. This sample carries roughly 430,000 distinct CDR3 sequences, over 20% of them seen once, and the ten largest clones take 13% to 15%. The sequenced sample was peripheral blood mononuclear cells (PBMCs), obtained when the disease was refractory, from a patient treated with antithyroid drugs. These receptors were obtained from a female donor with Graves disease.

The chain combines TRBV7-8 with TRBJ2-7; D possibly corresponds to TRBD2 (5 bases). CDR3 length: 15 amino acids. The V end lost 5 bases, the J end lost 3 bases, and 17 bases lay between the germline ends. Per germline, CDR1 SGHVS and CDR2 FQNEAQ. The chain's CDR3 is CASSPTRSGGYEQYF. The CDR3 coding sequence is TGTGCCAGCAGCCCTACTAGAAGCGGAGGCTACGAGCAGTACTTC. Supplemented by reference TRBV7-8 and TRBJ2-7, the full variable domain reads GAGVSQSPRYKVAKRGQDVALRCDPISGHVSLFWYQQALGQGPEFLTYFQNEAQLDKSGLPSDRFFAERPEGSVSTLKIQRTQQEDSAVYLCASSPTRSGGYEQYFGPGTRLTVT.

V is TRBV30 and J is TRBJ2-1; unclear D gene. V was shortened by 2 bases and J by 6 bases, with 2 bases between the two germline ends. The CDR3 is 10 amino acids. Germline CDR1 and CDR2: GTSNPN and SVGIG (reference sequence). The DNA of the CDR3 is TGTGCCTGGAGTTCCAATGAGCAGTTCTTC. It yields the protein CAWSSNEQFF.

This clonotype was detected a few times. V is TRBV9 and J is TRBJ2-6, with D uncertain. Germline V CDR1 and CDR2: SGDLS, YYNGEE. The length of the CDR3 is 16 residues. V lost 0 bases and J 0 bases, leaving 7 bases between the germline ends. DNA of the CDR3: TGTGCCAGCAGCGTAGATGGCGACTCTGGGGCCAACGTCCTGACTTTC. This sequence encodes CASSVDGDSGANVLTF.

This clonotype was counted at least ten times. The V call is TRBV12-3 or TRBV12-4, the J call TRBJ2-7; 11 nucleotides match TRBD2. The V gene end was trimmed by 6 bases and the J gene end by 4 bases; junction bases not matched to a gene: 8. The CDR3 contains 15 residues. The DNA for the CDR3 is TGTGCCAGCAGACCAACTAGCGGGAGTGCTTACGAGCAGTACTTC. Its translation: CASRPTSGSAYEQYF.

This clonotype has only a few counts. The J gene is TRBJ1-2, the V gene TRBV20-1; D is perhaps TRBD1 (5 bases). The CDR3 loop spans 12 amino acids. Germline CDR1 reads DFQATT; CDR2 reads SNEGSKA (reference sequence). Between the trimmed V and J ends, which lost 7 bases and 4 bases, there was a span of 13 bases. Here the CDR3 DNA reads TGCAGTGTACAACAGGCTAGCTATGGCTACACCTTC. Its protein product is CSVQQASYGYTF.

The table lists this clonotype with many counts. In nucleotides, the CDR3 is TGTGCCAGCATTAAGGGGACGGGGACTGAAGCTTTCTTT. Its translation: CASIKGTGTEAFF. The V gene is TRBV28, the J gene TRBJ1-1; tentatively, D is TRBD1 (5 bases). The V end lost 7 bases, the J end lost 5 bases, and 14 bases lay between the germline ends. Germline loops: CDR1 MDHEN, CDR2 SYDVKM. The CDR3 length is 13 residues.

The table lists this clonotype with many counts. The chain recombines TRBV20-1 with TRBJ1-1; possibly TRBD1 for D (5 bases). This CDR3 is built from 13 residues. The germline V gene encodes CDR1 DFQATT and CDR2 SNEGSKA (reference sequence). The V end was cut by 8 bases, the J end by 6 bases, with 19 bases between. The CDR3 DNA reads as TGCAGTCCAGCGGGGGGAGAATGGTCTGAAGCTTTCTTT. This codes for CSPAGGEWSEAFF.

The table lists this clonotype with many counts. The chain employs TRBV12-3 or TRBV12-4 and TRBJ2-3; the match to TRBD2 covers 13 bases. The CDR3 is made up of 18 amino acids. V was clipped by 6 bases and J by 0 bases; unmatched bases: 9. CDR3 sequence (DNA): TGTGCCAGCAGCTCTGGACTAGCGGGAGCTCTGAGCACAGATACGCAGTATTTT. Translated: CASSSGLAGALSTDTQYF.

This chain links TRBV20-1 with TRBJ2-5; 11 nucleotides line up with TRBD2. V was clipped by 2 bases and J by 5 bases; unmatched bases: 16. Germline-derived CDR1 and CDR2 are DFQATT and SNEGSKA (reference sequence). CDR3 size: 18 residues. This CDR3 reads CSARPPGLAVGYRETQYF. For the CDR3, the DNA is TGCAGTGCTAGACCTCCGGGACTAGCGGTGGGGTATAGGGAGACCCAGTACTTC.

This clonotype was counted a few times. As DNA, the CDR3 is TGTGCCACCAGCAGGATCATAGGAGATGGGGCAGGGGAGTTCGAGCAGTACTTC. The encoded protein is CATSRIIGDGAGEFEQYF. The chain carries TRBV15 and TRBJ2-7, with a possible D match to TRBD1 (6 bases). The CDR3 has 18 amino acids. V shed 3 bases and J shed 6 bases, with 27 bases lying between them. Per germline, CDR1 LNHNV and CDR2 YYDKDF (reference sequence).

This clonotype was observed at least ten times. V and J are TRBV29-1 and TRBJ1-2; D is possibly TRBD1 (5 bases). V gave up 4 bases and J gave up 8 bases, with 8 bases separating them. The CDR3 length is 10 residues. Per germline, CDR1 SQVTM and CDR2 ANQGSEA. The CDR3 DNA reads TGCAGCGTTGGACAGAACGGCTACACCTTC. Translated: CSVGQNGYTF.

The V gene is TRBV5-5, the J gene TRBJ2-7; 11 bases align to TRBD2. This CDR3 is built from 18 residues. The V segment lost 4 bases and the J segment 0 bases; nucleotides outside the gene matches: 12. CDR1 SGHKS and CDR2 YYEKEE come from the germline V gene (reference sequence). The CDR3 loop reads CASSGGLAGKTSSYEQYF. In DNA, the CDR3 is TGTGCCAGCAGCGGAGGACTAGCGGGCAAAACTAGCTCCTACGAGCAGTACTTC.